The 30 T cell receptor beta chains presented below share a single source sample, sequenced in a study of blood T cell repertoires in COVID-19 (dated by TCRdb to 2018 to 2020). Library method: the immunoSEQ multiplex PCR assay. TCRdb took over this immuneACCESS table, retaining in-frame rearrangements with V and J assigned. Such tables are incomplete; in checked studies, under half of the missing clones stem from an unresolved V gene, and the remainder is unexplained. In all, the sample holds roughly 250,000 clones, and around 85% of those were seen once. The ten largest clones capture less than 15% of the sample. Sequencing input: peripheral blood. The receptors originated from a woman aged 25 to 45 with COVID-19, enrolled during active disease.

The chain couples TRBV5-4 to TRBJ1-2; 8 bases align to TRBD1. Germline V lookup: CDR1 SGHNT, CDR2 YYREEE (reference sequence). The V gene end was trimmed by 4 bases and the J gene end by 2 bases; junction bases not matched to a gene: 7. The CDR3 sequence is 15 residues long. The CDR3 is CASSAGGVLNYGYTF. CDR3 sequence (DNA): TGTGCCAGCAGCGCAGGGGGCGTACTCAACTATGGCTACACCTTC.

Written as DNA, the CDR3 is TGTGCCAGTAGTGGGGCAACTTATCAGCCCCAGCATTTT. This codes for CASSGATYQPQHF. The chain uses TRBV19 and TRBJ1-5; weak D call: TRBD1 (5 bases). The CDR3 is made up of 13 amino acids. V was trimmed by 5 bases and J by 5 bases, leaving 10 bases between them. Looked up from germline, CDR1 is LNHDA and CDR2 is SQIVND (reference sequence).

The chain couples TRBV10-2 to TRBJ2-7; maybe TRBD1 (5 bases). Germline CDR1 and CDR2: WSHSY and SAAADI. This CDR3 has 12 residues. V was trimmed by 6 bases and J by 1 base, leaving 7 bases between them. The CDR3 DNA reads TGCGCCAGCAGGGGGCCGTCCTACGAGCAGTACTTC. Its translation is CASRGPSYEQYF.

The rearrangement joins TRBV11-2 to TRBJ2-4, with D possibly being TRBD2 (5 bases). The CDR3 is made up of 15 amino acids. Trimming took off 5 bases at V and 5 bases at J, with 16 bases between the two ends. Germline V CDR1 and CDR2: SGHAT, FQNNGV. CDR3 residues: CASSPVPRRENIQYF. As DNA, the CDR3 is TGTGCCAGCAGCCCGGTCCCACGGCGGGAAAACATTCAGTACTTC. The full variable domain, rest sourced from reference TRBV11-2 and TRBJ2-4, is EAGVAQSPRYKIIEKRQSVAFWCNPISGHATLYWYQQILGQGPKLLIQFQNNGVVDDSQLPKDRFSAERLKGVDSTLKIQPAKLEDSAVYLCASSPVPRRENIQYFGAGTRLSVL.

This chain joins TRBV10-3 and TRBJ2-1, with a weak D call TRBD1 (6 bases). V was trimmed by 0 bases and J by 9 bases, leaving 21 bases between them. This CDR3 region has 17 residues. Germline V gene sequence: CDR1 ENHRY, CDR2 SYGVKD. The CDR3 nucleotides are TGTGCCATCAGTGAGTCCAAAACACAGGGCCCAGAAAGTGAGCAGTTCTTC. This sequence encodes CAISESKTQGPESEQFF.

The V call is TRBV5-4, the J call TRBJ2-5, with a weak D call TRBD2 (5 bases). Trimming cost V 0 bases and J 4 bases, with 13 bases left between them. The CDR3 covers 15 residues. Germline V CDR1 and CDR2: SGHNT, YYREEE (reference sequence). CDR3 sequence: CASSLVPGKAETQYF. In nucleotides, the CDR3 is TGTGCCAGCAGCTTGGTACCGGGGAAAGCAGAGACCCAGTACTTC.

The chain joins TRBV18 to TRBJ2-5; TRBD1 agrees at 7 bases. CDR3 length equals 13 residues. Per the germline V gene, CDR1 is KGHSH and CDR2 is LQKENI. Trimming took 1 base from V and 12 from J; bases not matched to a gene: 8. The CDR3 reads CASSPRKTQGEYF. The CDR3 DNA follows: TGTGCCAGCTCACCACGAAAGACGCAGGGGGAGTACTTC.

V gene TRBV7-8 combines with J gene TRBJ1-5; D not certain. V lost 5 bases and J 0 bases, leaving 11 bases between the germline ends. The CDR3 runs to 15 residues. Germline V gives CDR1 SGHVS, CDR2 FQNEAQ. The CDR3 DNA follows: TGTGCCAGCAGCCGCACAGTTAATAGCAATCAGCCCCAGCATTTT. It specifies CASSRTVNSNQPQHF.

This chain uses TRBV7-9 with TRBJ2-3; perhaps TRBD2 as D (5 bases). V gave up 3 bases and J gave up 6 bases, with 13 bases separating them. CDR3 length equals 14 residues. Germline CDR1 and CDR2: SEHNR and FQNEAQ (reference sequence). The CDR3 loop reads CASSLYTREDTQYF. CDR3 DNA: TGTGCCAGCAGCTTGTACACGAGGGAGGATACGCAGTATTTT.

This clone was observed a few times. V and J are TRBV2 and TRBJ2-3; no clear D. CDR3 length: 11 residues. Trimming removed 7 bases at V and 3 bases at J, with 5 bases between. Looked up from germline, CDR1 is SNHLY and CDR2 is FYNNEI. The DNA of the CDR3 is TGTGCCAGCACTCTTACAGATACGCAGTATTTT. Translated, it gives CASTLTDTQYF.

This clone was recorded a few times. The CDR3 sequence is CASSAGVEAFF. CDR3 nucleotide sequence: TGTGCCAGCAGTGCAGGGGTAGAAGCTTTCTTT. V and J are TRBV2 and TRBJ1-1; D perhaps matches TRBD1 (6 bases). V lost 4 bases and J lost 8, with 8 bases in between. The CDR3 is made up of 11 amino acids. Per the germline V gene, CDR1 is SNHLY and CDR2 is FYNNEI.

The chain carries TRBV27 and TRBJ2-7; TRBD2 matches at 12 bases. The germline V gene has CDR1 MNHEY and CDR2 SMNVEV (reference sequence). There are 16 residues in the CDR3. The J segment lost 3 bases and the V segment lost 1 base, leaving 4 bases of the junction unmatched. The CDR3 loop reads CASSLWTSGDRYEQYF. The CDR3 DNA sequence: TGTGCCAGCAGTTTATGGACTAGCGGGGATCGCTACGAGCAGTACTTC.

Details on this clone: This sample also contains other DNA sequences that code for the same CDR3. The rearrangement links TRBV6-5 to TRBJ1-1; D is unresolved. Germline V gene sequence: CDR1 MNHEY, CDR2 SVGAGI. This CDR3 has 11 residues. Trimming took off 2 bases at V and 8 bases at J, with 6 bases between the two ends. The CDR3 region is CASSYGREAFF. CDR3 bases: TGTGCCAGCAGTTACGGCCGAGAAGCTTTCTTT.

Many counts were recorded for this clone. The CDR3 protein is CASRRTGSEAFF. The CDR3 DNA follows: TGTGCCAGCAGGCGCACAGGTTCCGAAGCTTTCTTT. V is TRBV6-5 and J is TRBJ1-1; perhaps TRBD1 as D (5 bases). Trimming took 6 bases from V and 8 from J, leaving 13 bases between them. CDR3 length: 12 amino acids. The germline CDR1 and CDR2 sequences are MNHEY and SVGAGI.

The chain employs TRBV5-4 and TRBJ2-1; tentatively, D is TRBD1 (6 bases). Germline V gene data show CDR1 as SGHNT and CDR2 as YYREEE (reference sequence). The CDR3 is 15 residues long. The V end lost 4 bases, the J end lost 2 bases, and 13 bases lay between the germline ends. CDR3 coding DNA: TGTGCCAGCAGCCCCGACAGGATCCCCTACAATGAGCAGTTCTTC. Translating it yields CASSPDRIPYNEQFF. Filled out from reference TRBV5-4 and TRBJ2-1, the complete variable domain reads ETGVTQSPTHLIKTRGQQVTLRCSSQSGHNTVSWYQQALGQGPQFIFQYYREEENGRGNFPPRFSGLQFPNYSSELNVNALELDDSALYLCASSPDRIPYNEQFFGPGTRLTVL.

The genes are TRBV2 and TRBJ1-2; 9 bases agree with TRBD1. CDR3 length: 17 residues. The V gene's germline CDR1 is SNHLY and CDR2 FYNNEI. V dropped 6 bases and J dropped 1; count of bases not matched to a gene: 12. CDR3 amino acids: CASSPGDRALGNYGYTF. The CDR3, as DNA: TGTGCCAGCAGCCCCGGGGACAGGGCCTTGGGTAACTATGGCTACACCTTC.

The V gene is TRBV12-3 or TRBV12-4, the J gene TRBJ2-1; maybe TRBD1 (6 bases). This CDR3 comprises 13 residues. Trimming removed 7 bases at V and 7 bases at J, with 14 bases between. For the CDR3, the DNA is TGTGCCAGCATCAGGGGTTGGAGGAATGAGCAGTTCTTC. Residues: CASIRGWRNEQFF.

CDR3 sequence reads: CASSTAGGCTDTQYF. The CDR3 DNA is TGTGCCAGCAGCACTGCAGGGGGCTGCACAGATACGCAGTATTTT. The genes are TRBV21-1 and TRBJ2-3; TRBD1, the table's D call, was not compared with the DNA. TRBV21-1 is a recognized pseudogene. This CDR3 comprises 15 residues.

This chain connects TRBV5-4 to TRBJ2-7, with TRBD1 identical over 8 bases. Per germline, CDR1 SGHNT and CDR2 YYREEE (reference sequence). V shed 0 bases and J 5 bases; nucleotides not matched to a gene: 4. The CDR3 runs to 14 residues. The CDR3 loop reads CASSLGQGSNEQYF. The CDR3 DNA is TGTGCCAGCAGCTTGGGACAGGGGTCAAACGAGCAGTACTTC.

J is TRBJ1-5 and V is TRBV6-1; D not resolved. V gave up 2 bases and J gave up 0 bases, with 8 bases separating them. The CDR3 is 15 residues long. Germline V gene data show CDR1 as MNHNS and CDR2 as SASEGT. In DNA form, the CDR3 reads TGTGCCAGCAGTGAACTCCTGTATAGCAATCAGCCCCAGCATTTT. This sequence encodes CASSELLYSNQPQHF.

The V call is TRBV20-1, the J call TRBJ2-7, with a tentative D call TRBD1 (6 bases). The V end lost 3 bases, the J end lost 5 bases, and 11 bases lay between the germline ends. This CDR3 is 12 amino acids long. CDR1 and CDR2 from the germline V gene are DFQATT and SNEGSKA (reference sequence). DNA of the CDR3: TGCAGTGCTAGTAACAGGGTTGACGAGCAGTACTTC. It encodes CSASNRVDEQYF.

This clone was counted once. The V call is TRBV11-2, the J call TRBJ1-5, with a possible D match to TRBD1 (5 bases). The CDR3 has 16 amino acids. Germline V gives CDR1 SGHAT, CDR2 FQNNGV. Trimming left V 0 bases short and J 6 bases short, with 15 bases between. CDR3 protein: CASSLDGLKGFQPQHF. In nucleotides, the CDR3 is TGTGCCAGCAGCTTAGATGGTTTAAAGGGGTTTCAGCCCCAGCATTTT.

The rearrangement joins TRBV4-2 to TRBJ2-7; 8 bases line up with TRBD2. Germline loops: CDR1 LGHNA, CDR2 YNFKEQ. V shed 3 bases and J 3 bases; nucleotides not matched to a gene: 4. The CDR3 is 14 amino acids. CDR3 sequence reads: CASSQGGTSYEQYF. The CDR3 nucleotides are TGTGCCAGCAGCCAGGGGGGGACTAGCTACGAGCAGTACTTC.

CDR3 sequence (DNA): TGCGCCAGCAGCCTTGGGGGGGGACAGGGGTACGAGCAGTACTTC. Translation gives CASSLGGGQGYEQYF. The chain has TRBV4-1 and TRBJ2-7, with TRBD1 matching 10 bases. V gave up 4 bases and J gave up 4 bases; unmatched junction bases: 7. Germline CDR1 MGHRA, CDR2 YSYEKL. The CDR3 has 15 residues.

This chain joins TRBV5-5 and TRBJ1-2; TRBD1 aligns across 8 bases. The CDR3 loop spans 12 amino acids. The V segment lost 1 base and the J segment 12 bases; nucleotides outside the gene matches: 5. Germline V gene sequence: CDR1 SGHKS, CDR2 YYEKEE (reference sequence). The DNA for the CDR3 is TGTGCCAGCAGCTTGTTCAGGACAGGGAACACCTTC. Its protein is CASSLFRTGNTF. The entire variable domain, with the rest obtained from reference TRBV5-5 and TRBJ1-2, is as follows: DAGVTQSPTHLIKTRGQQVTLRCSPISGHKSVSWYQQVLGQGPQFIFQYYEKEERGRGNFPDRFSARQFPNYSSELNVNALLLGDSALYLCASSLFRTGNTFGSGTRLTVV.

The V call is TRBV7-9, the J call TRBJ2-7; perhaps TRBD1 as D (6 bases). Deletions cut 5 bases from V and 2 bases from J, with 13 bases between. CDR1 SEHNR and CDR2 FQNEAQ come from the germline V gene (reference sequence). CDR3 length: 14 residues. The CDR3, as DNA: TGTGCCAGCAGCCCCCGGGACATTGCCTACGAGCAGTACTTC. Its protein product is CASSPRDIAYEQYF.

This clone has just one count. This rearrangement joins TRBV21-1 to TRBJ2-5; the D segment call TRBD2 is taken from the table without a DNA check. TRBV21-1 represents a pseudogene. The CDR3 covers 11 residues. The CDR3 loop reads CASTLEGDQYF. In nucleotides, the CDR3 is TGTGCCAGCACTCTAGAGGGAGACCAGTACTTC.

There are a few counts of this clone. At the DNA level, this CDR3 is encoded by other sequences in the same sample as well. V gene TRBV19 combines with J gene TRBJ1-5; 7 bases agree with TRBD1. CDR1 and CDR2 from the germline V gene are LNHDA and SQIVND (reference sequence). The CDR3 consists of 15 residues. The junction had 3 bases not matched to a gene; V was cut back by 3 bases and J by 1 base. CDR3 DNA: TGTGCCAGTAGTATCGGGACAGCAAGCAATCAGCCCCAGCATTTT. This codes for CASSIGTASNQPQHF.

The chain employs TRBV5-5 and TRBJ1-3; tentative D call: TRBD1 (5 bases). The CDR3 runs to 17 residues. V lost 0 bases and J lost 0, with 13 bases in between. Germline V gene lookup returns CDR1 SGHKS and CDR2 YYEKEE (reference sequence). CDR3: CASSLVPRATSGNTIYF. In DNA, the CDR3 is TGTGCCAGCAGCTTGGTTCCCAGGGCTACCTCTGGAAACACCATATATTTT. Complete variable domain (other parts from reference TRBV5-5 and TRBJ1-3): DAGVTQSPTHLIKTRGQQVTLRCSPISGHKSVSWYQQVLGQGPQFIFQYYEKEERGRGNFPDRFSARQFPNYSSELNVNALLLGDSALYLCASSLVPRATSGNTIYFGEGSWLTVV.

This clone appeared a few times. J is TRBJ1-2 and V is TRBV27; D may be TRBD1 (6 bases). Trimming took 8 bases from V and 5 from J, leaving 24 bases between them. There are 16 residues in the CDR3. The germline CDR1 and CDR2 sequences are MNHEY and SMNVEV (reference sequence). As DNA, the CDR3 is TGTGCCAGCTCCTTACTAGGGGGTGTAGGGCCATATGGCTACACCTTC. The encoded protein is CASSLLGGVGPYGYTF.